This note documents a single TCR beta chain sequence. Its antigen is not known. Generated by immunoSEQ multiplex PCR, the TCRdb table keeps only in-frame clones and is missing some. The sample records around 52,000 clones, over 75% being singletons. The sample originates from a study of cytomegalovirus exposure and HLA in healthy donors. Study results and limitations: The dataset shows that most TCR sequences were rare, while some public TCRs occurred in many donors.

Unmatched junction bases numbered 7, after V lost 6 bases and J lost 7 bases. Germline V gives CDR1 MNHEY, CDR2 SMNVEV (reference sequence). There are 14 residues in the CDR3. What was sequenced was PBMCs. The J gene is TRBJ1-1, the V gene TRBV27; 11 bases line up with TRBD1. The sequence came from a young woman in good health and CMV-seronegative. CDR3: CASRRDRGVGEAFF. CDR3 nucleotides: TGTGCCAGCAGAAGGGACAGGGGGGTGGGTGAAGCTTTCTTT.